This TCR beta chain was identified during a study of cytotoxic CD8 clonotypes in ibrutinib-treated CLL. With 2 bases removed from V and 2 bases from J, the gap between germline ends came to 8 bases. Germline V gene lookup returns CDR1 SGHDT and CDR2 YYEEEE. CDR3 length: 14 residues. Profiling relied on immunoSEQ multiplex PCR, and the TCRdb table lists in-frame clones only, not all of them. The table records tens of thousands of clones, more than 60% of them present only once. The source was PBMCs, collected after 12 months of ibrutinib treatment. V gene TRBV5-6 combines with J gene TRBJ2-1; D remains ambiguous. The clonotype was recovered from a human donor with chronic lymphocytic leukemia. CDR3 protein: CASSFGRPYNEQFF. DNA for the CDR3: TGTGCCAGCAGCTTTGGGCGGCCCTACAATGAGCAGTTCTTC. Based on the CDR3 plus reference TRBV5-6 and TRBJ2-1, the full variable domain is DAGVTQSPTHLIKTRGQQVTLRCSPKSGHDTVSWYQQALGQGPQFIFQYYEEEERQRGNFPDRFSGHQFPNYSSELNVNALLLGDSALYLCASSFGRPYNEQFFGPGTRLTVL.